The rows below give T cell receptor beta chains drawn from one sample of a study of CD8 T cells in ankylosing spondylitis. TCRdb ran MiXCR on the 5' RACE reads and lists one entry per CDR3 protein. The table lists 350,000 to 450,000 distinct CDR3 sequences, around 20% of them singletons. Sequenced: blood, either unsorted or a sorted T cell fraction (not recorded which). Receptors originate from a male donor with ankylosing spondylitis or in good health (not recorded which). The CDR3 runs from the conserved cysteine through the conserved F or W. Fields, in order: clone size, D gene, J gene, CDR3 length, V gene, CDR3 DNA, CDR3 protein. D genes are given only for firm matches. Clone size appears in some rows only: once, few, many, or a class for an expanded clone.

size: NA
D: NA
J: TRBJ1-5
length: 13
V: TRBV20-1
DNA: TGCAGTGCTAGAACGGAGACAGCTATGTCCCAGCATTTT
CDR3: CSARTETAMSQHF

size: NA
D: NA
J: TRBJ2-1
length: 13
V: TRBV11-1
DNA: TGTGCCAGCAGCTTAGGGGCCTTCGTTGAGCAGTTCTTC
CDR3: CASSLGAFVEQFF

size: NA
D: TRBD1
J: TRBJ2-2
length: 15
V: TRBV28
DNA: TGTGCCAGCAGTAGGGACAGAGTGAACACCGGGGAGCTGTTTTTT
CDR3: CASSRDRVNTGELFF

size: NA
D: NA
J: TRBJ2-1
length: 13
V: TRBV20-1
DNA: TGCAGTGCTTTCCCCGGTACCCAGGATGAGCAGTTCTTC
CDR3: CSAFPGTQDEQFF

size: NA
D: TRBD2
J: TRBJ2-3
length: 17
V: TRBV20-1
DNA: TGCAGTGCTAGAGAGCAACTAGCGGGGGTGGTCACAGATACGCAGTATTTT
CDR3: CSAREQLAGVVTDTQYF

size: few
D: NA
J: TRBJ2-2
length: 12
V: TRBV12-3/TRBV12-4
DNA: TGTGCCAGCAGGTTAGGTTCCGGGGAGCTGTTTTTT
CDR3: CASRLGSGELFF

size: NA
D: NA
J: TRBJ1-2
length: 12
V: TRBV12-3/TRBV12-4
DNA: TGTGCCAGCGCCGGGGGGTATTTGTTCCACACCTTC
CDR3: CASAGGYLFHTF

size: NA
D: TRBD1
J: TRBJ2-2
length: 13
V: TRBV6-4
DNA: TGTGCCAGCCCAGGGGGCTACACCGGGGAGCTGTTTTTT
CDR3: CASPGGYTGELFF

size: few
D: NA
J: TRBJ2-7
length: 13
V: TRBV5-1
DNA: TGCGCCAGCTGCGACAGGCCATCCTACGAGCAGTACTTC
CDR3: CASCDRPSYEQYF

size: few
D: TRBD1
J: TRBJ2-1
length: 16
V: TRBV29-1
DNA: TGCAGCGTTGAAGATCGGGACAGGTCGTTCGACAATGAGCAGTTCTTC
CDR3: CSVEDRDRSFDNEQFF

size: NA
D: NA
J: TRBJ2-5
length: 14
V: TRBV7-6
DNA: TGTGCCAGCAGCTCCACAGCCATTTCAAAGACCCAGTACTTC
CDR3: CASSSTAISKTQYF

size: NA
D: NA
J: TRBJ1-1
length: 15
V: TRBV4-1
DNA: TGCGCCAGCAGCCAAGATAGGGACGGCTACACTGAAGCTTTCTTT
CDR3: CASSQDRDGYTEAFF

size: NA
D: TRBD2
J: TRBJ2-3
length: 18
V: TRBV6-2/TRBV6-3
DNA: TGTGCCAGCAGTTCCCGCCTAGCGGGGGGCCAAAGCACAGATACGCAGTATTTT
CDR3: CASSSRLAGGQSTDTQYF

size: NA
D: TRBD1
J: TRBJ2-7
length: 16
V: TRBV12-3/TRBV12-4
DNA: TGTGCCAGCAGTTCGCCCTCGGACAGGGGCACCTACGAGCAGTACTTC
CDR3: CASSSPSDRGTYEQYF

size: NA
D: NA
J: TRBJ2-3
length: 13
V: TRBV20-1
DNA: TGCAGTGGGCCGGGACTTAACACAGATACGCAGTATTTT
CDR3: CSGPGLNTDTQYF

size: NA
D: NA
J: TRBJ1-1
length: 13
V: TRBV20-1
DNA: TGCAGTGCCCCGGTAGGGACGAACACTGAAGCTTTCTTT
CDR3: CSAPVGTNTEAFF

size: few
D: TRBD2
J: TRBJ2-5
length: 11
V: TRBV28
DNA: TGTGCCAGCAGTTATACTAGCGGGCTGTACTTC
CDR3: CASSYTSGLYF

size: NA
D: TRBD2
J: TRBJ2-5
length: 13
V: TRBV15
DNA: TGTGCCCTCCCGCGGGGGGCCGGGGAGACCCAGTACTTC
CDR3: CALPRGAGETQYF

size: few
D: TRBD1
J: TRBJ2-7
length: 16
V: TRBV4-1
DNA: TGCGCCAGCAGCCAAGGGACAGGGGGGCAGACCTACGAGCAGTACTTC
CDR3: CASSQGTGGQTYEQYF

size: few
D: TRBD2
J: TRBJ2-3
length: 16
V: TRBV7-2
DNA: TGTGCCAGCAGTCCACCGGGACTAGGCCCCACAGATACGCAGTATTTT
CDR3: CASSPPGLGPTDTQYF

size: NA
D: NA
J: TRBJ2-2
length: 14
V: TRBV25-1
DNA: TGTGCCAGCAGTGAGATAGGGGGGTCCGGGGAGCTGTTTTTT
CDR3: CASSEIGGSGELFF

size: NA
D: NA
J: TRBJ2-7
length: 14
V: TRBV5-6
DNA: TGTGCCAGCAGCCCTCGACTAGGACCGGGCGAGCAGTACTTC
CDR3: CASSPRLGPGEQYF

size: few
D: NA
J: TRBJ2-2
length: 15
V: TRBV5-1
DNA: TGCGCCAGCAGCCCCTCGGACAGTTTCACCGGGGAGCTGTTTTTT
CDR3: CASSPSDSFTGELFF

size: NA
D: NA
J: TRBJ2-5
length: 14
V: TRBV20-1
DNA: TGCAGTGCTAGAGAGGTAGTACCCCAAGAGACCCAGTACTTC
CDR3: CSAREVVPQETQYF

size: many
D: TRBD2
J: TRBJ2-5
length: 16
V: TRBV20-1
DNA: TGCAGTGCTAGCGGGGGGGCCGGGGATTTTTCAGAGACCCAGTACTTC
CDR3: CSASGGAGDFSETQYF

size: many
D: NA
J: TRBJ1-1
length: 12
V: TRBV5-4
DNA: TGTGCCAGCAGTTCGGCCCCAACTGAAGCTTTCTTT
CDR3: CASSSAPTEAFF

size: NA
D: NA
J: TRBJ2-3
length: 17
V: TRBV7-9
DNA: TGTGCCAGCAGCTCTGCCCAGGGTCCACCCAGCACAGATACGCAGTATTTT
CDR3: CASSSAQGPPSTDTQYF

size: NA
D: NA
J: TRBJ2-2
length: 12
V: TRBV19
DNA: TGTGCCAGTGAAGGGGCATCTGGGGAGCTGTTTTTT
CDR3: CASEGASGELFF

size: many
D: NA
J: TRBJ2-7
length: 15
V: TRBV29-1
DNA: TGCAGCGTCACTGGTCAGGGCGCCGAGTCCTACGAGCAGTACTTC
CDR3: CSVTGQGAESYEQYF

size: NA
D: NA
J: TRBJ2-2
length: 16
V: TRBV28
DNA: TGTGCCAGCAGTTTCCCCGAGGAGGGAGGCACCGGGGAGCTGTTTTTT
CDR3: CASSFPEEGGTGELFF

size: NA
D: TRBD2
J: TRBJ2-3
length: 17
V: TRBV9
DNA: TGTGCCAGCAGCGCCCCATGGACTAGCGGGAACACAGATACGCAGTATTTT
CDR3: CASSAPWTSGNTDTQYF

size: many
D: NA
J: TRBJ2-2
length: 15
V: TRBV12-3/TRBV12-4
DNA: TGTGCCATCTCGCTATCCAGGTCCTACACCGGGGAGCTGTTTTTT
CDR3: CAISLSRSYTGELFF

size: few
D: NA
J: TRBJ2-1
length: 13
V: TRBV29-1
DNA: TGCAGCGTTACCACCCCAGATTACAATGAGCAGTTCTTC
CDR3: CSVTTPDYNEQFF

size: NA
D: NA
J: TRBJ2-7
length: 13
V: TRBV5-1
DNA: TGCGCCAGCAGCTTTTTCACAGCCTACGAGCAGTACTTC
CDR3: CASSFFTAYEQYF

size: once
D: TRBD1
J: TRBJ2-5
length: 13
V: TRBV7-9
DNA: TGTGCCAGCAGGTGGACAGGGTTGGAGACCCAGTACTTC
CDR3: CASRWTGLETQYF

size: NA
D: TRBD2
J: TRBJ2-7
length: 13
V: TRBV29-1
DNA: TGCAGCGCCCTAGCGGGGGCCTCCTACGAGCAGTACTTC
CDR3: CSALAGASYEQYF

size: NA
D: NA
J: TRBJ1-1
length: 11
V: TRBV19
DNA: TGTGCCAGTAGTATCGATGGTGAAGCTTTCTTT
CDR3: CASSIDGEAFF

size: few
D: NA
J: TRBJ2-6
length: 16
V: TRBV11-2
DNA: TGTGCCAGCAGCTTAGATAAGACCTCTGGGGCCAACGTCCTGACTTTC
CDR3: CASSLDKTSGANVLTF

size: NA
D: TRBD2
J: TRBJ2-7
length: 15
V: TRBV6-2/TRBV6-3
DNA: TGTGCCAGCAGTTATCTGGGACTAGAATCCTACGAGCAGTACTTC
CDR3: CASSYLGLESYEQYF

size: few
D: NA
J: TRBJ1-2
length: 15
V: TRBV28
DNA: TGTGCCAGCAGGACAACAGGGTTTGGGTACTATGGCTACACCTTC
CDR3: CASRTTGFGYYGYTF